This TCR beta chain derives from a study of blood T cell repertoires in COVID-19. Study background: Nucleic acid was either cDNA or gDNA, and it came from T cells, B-cell-depleted T cells, or PBMCs.

Per the authors' pipeline: The assay estimated nucleated cells by amplifying reference gene primers. Profiled with immunoSEQ multiplex PCR; TCRdb holds only in-frame clones, not every one. V and J calls and clone size are those listed in that table; D and trimming were worked out from the DNA. The sample has approximately 94,000 clones; about 90% are singletons. The sequence was collected from a man aged 30-40 years in a cohort sampled during active COVID-19. Sequenced sample: peripheral blood.

The CDR3 reads CASSLARGQGEQYF. The CDR3, as DNA: TGTGCCAGCAGTCTAGCACGAGGACAGGGCGAGCAGTACTTC. The V call is TRBV27, the J call TRBJ2-7; 8 bases are a match to TRBD1. The V and J ends lost 5 bases and 6 bases, in that order; junction bases with no gene match: 9. The CDR3 has 14 residues. Germline lookup yields CDR1 MNHEY and CDR2 SMNVEV (reference sequence).